This T cell receptor (beta chain) was sequenced for a study of human T cells and chemical hapten exposure. The wider study: Small pooled library volume differences mainly caused per-sample TCR yield variation. The study's findings and limits: TCRs exceeding a frequency of 1 in 1000 stayed unchanged under DPC sensitization.

It was unfractionated whole blood from which total RNA was extracted. This clonotype was found a few times. Its antigen is still unknown. Library preparation tagged each individual cDNA molecule with a unique molecular identifier. Authors' data handling: Sample-level TCR yields exhibited a median of about 91,000, with a range of roughly 20,000 to 750,000. A single record per CDR3 protein comes from TCRdb applying MiXCR to the 5' RACE reads. The V and J calls follow TCRdb's processing rather than the paper's. The sample has 120,000 to 150,000 distinct CDR3 sequences; around 4.1% are singletons. V lost 0 bases, J lost 2 bases, and 5 bases stayed unmatched. This CDR3 comprises 16 residues. Germline V gene sequence: CDR1 MNHEY, CDR2 SVGAGI.

The sequence was obtained from a female donor in good health. V usage is TRBV6-5 and J usage is TRBJ2-7; 9 bases fit TRBD1. The CDR3 DNA reads TGTGCCAGCAGTTACTCCGACAGGGGGACCGCCTACGAGCAGTACTTC. Encoded protein: CASSYSDRGTAYEQYF.